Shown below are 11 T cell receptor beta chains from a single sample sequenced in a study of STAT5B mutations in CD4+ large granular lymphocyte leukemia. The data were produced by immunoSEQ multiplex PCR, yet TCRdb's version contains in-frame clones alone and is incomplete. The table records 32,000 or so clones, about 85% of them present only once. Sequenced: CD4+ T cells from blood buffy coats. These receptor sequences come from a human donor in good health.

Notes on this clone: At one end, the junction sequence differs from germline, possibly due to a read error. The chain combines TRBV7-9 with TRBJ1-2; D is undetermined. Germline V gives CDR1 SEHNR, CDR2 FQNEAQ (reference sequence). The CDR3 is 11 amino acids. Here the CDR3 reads CAPRPNSSESF. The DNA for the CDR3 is TGTGCCCCCAGGCCTAACAGCTCGGAGTCCTTC.

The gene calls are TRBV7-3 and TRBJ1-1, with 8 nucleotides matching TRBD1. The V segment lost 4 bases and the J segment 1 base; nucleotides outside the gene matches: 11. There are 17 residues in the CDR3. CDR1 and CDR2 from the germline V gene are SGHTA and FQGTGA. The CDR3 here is CASSSRTGQGTNTEAFF. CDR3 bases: TGTGCCAGCAGCTCCCGGACAGGGCAAGGAACGAACACTGAAGCTTTCTTT.

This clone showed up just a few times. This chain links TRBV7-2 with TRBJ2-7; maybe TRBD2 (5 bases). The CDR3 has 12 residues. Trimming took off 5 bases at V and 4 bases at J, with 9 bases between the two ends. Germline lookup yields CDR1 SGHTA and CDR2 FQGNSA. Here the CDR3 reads CASSRQRYEQYF. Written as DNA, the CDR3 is TGTGCCAGCAGCCGCCAGCGGTACGAGCAGTACTTC.

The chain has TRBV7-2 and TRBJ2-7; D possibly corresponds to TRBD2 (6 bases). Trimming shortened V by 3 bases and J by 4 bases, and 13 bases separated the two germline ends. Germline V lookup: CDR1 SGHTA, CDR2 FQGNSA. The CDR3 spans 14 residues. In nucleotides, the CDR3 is TGTGCCAGCAGCTTTTCCCCGGGGGTTTACGAGCAGTACTTC. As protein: CASSFSPGVYEQYF.

CDR3 nucleotides: TGTGCCAGCAGCCAGTCCGGGACAGGGTTGCGAGGCACAGATACGCAGTATTTT. Its translation is CASSQSGTGLRGTDTQYF. The rearrangement links TRBV28 to TRBJ2-3; the match to TRBD1 covers 9 bases. J was trimmed by 1 base and V by 6 bases; bases with no gene match: 14. CDR1 and CDR2 (germline): MDHEN, SYDVKM. The CDR3 runs 18 residues.

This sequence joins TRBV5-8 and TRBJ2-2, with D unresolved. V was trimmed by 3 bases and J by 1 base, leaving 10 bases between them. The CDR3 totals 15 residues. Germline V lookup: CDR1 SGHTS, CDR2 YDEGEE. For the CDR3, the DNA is TGTGCCAGCAGCTCGGGTCAGTGGAACACCGGGGAGCTGTTTTTT. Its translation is CASSSGQWNTGELFF. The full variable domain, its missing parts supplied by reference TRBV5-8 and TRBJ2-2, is EAGVTQSPTHLIKTRGQQATLRCSPISGHTSVYWYQQALGLGLQFLLWYDEGEERNRGNFPPRFSGRQFPNYSSELNVNALELEDSALYLCASSSGQWNTGELFFGEGSRLTVL.

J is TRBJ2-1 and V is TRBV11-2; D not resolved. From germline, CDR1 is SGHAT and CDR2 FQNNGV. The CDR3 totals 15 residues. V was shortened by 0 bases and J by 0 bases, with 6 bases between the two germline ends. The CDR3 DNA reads TGTGCCAGCAGCTTAGACCCAAGCTCCTACAATGAGCAGTTCTTC. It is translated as CASSLDPSSYNEQFF.

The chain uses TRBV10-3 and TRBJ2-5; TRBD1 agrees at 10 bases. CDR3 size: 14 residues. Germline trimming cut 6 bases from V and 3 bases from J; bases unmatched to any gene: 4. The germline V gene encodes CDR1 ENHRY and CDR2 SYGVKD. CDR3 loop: CAIRLGQGEETQYF. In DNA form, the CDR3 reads TGTGCCATCAGGCTAGGACAGGGGGAAGAGACCCAGTACTTC.

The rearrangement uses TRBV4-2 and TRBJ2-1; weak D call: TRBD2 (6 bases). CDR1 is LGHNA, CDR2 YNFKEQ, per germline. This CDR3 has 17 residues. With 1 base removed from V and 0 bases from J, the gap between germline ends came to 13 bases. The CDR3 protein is CASSQVTSSSSYNEQFF. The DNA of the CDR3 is TGTGCCAGCAGCCAAGTTACTAGCTCCAGCTCCTACAATGAGCAGTTCTTC.

In DNA form, the CDR3 reads TGTGCCAGCTCACCACTCAGCGGGAGCGGCGAGCAGTACTTC. It codes for CASSPLSGSGEQYF. This sequence joins TRBV18 and TRBJ2-7, with 8 nucleotides matching TRBD2. With V trimmed by 1 base and J by 6 bases, 5 bases remained unmatched. CDR1 KGHSH and CDR2 LQKENI come from the germline V gene. This CDR3 is built from 14 residues.

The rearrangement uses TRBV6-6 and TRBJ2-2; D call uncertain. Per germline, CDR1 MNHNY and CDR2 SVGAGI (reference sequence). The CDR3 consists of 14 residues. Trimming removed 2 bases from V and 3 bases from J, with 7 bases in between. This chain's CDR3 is CASSYKRHTGELFF. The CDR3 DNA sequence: TGTGCCAGCAGTTACAAGAGGCACACCGGGGAGCTGTTTTTT.